This entry lists 4 T cell receptor beta chains sequenced from one sample in a study of shared clonotypes between healthy human individuals (TCRdb year 2020). The library was produced with the immunoSEQ multiplex PCR assay. TCRdb stores this immuneACCESS table with in-frame sequences only. Part of the clones is absent; in the studies checked, under half of the shortfall reflects unresolved V genes, and no reason is known for the rest. This sample is represented by some 2.4 million clones; 93% of them were singletons. Approximately 0.35% of the sample comes from the top ten. Sequencing was performed on naive CD4+ T cells from PBMCs. Reading the label with the study, this specimen's cell subset or site is: CD45RA+ positively selected. These receptors were collected from a man younger than 35 in good health. Some clones in this sample may be carry-over from other donors' samples.

The chain is built from TRBV5-1 and TRBJ2-3, with D perhaps TRBD2 (6 bases). The CDR3 is 14 residues long. In germline, CDR1 is SGHRS, CDR2 YFSETQ. Trimming removed 1 base from V and 8 bases from J, with 14 bases in between. CDR3 coding DNA: TGCGCCAGCAGCTTGAGGACGGGAGACGGTACGCAGTATTTT. It translates to CASSLRTGDGTQYF.

This clone appeared a single time. The chain links TRBV5-6 to TRBJ2-7; perhaps TRBD1 as D (5 bases). Germline CDR1 and CDR2: SGHDT and YYEEEE. V was cut by 1 base and J by 3 bases, with 17 bases left in between. The CDR3 totals 16 residues. Here the CDR3 reads CASSLSPVWQGYEQYF. CDR3 sequence (DNA): TGTGCCAGCAGCTTGAGTCCGGTGTGGCAGGGCTACGAGCAGTACTTC.

The chain has TRBV7-2 and TRBJ1-2; D is uncertain. CDR3 length equals 12 residues. With 2 bases removed from V and 9 bases from J, the gap between germline ends came to 10 bases. CDR1 and CDR2 from the germline V gene are SGHTA and FQGNSA. The chain's CDR3 is CASSLQRASYTF. The CDR3 bases are TGTGCCAGCAGCTTACAACGGGCCAGCTACACCTTC.

The chain uses TRBV5-6 and TRBJ1-3; D not certain. CDR1 SGHDT and CDR2 YYEEEE come from the germline V gene. Trimming took off 0 bases at V and 4 bases at J, with 5 bases between the two ends. This CDR3 comprises 13 residues. The CDR3 region has the DNA TGTGCCAGCAGCTTGGTTCGCGGAAACACCATATATTTT. Protein product: CASSLVRGNTIYF.